This T cell receptor beta chain is drawn from a study of yellow fever vaccine responses in identical twins. In the case of this clonotype: The antigen is unknown.

Study-wide points: Reports say the vaccine T cell response in twins looked partly convergent and partly personalized.

With 6 bases clipped from V and 6 bases from J, the junction kept 8 bases outside the gene matches. CDR1 is DFQATT and CDR2 is SNEGSKA in the germline V gene (reference sequence). The CDR3 covers 14 residues. TCRdb analysed the RT-PCR reads with MiXCR anew, one entry per CDR3 protein. The sample has 2,500 or so distinct CDR3 sequences; roughly 80% are singletons. The V and J genes are TRBV20-1 and TRBJ2-1, with 10 bases fitting TRBD1. The sample here was T cells from blood (PBMCs), unsorted or a sorted subset (not recorded which), taken before or after yellow fever vaccination (not recorded which). The source of this sequence is a woman aged 18 to 35 who received the yellow fever vaccine. The CDR3 is CSATGTGALNEQFF. CDR3 coding DNA: TGCAGTGCGACCGGGACAGGGGCCCTCAATGAGCAGTTCTTC.